The 21 T cell receptor beta chains below were found in one sample sequenced in a study of blood T cell repertoires in COVID-19. Data came from immunoSEQ multiplex PCR; TCRdb stores just in-frame clones and leaves some out. The sample contains approximately 210,000 clones, 80% of which appear only once. The sequencing sample was made of PBMCs or T cells enriched from blood (not recorded which). These receptors came from a young man with acute COVID-19.

This rearrangement joins TRBV19 to TRBJ1-3, with 7 positions matching TRBD1. Germline CDR1 reads LNHDA; CDR2 reads SQIVND (reference sequence). V shed 6 bases and J 4 bases; nucleotides not matched to a gene: 12. The CDR3 is 16 amino acids. In DNA, the CDR3 is TGTGCCAGTAGCGTTCCAGGGGGTAGTTCAGGAAACACCATATATTTT. This sequence encodes CASSVPGGSSGNTIYF.

V is TRBV5-1 and J is TRBJ2-3; 10 nucleotides match TRBD2. Trimming removed 3 bases from V and 6 bases from J; junction bases left unmatched: 4. This CDR3 spans 14 amino acids. Germline-derived CDR1 and CDR2 are SGHRS and YFSETQ. The chain's CDR3 is CASSSSGGVDTQYF. CDR3 DNA sequence: TGCGCCAGCAGCTCAAGCGGGGGGGTGGATACGCAGTATTTT.

J is TRBJ1-5 and V is TRBV6-5, with D tentatively TRBD1 (6 bases). Germline V gene lookup returns CDR1 MNHEY and CDR2 SVGAGI. CDR3 length: 14 amino acids. Trimming shortened V by 4 bases and J by 3 bases, and 10 bases separated the two germline ends. The CDR3 here is CASSSGANNQPQHF. Here the CDR3 DNA reads TGTGCCAGCAGTTCAGGGGCTAACAATCAGCCCCAGCATTTT.

The chain has TRBV11-3 and TRBJ2-1; a possible D gene is TRBD1 (6 bases). The CDR3 has 12 amino acids. From germline, CDR1 is SGHNT and CDR2 YENEEA. Trimming cost V 1 base and J 10 bases, with 8 bases left between them. The CDR3 DNA reads TGTGCCAGCAGCTTAGGAGGGACAGAGCAGTTCTTC. Amino acid sequence: CASSLGGTEQFF.

The rearrangement joins TRBV24-1 to TRBJ2-1, with TRBD1 as a possible D gene (6 bases). Germline V gives CDR1 KGHDR, CDR2 SFDVKD. V lost 3 bases and J 4 bases, leaving 12 bases between the germline ends. The CDR3 contains 15 residues. The CDR3 region is CATSDRTGNYNEQFF. CDR3 DNA sequence: TGTGCCACCAGTGATAGAACAGGGAATTACAATGAGCAGTTCTTC.

The V and J genes are TRBV6-2 or TRBV6-3 and TRBJ2-7; weak D call: TRBD2 (7 bases). Germline V gene data show CDR1 as MNHEY and CDR2 as SVGEGT. CDR3 length: 14 amino acids. The V end lost 6 bases, the J end lost 2 bases, and 14 bases lay between the germline ends. The DNA for the CDR3 is TGTGCCAGCAGCGGGCGCGGGGGCACCTACGAGCAGTACTTC. This gives the protein CASSGRGGTYEQYF.

This clone was counted once. V usage is TRBV12-5 and J usage is TRBJ2-7; D perhaps matches TRBD2 (6 bases). The length of the CDR3 is 13 residues. Trimming left V 6 bases short and J 3 bases short, with 12 bases between. Germline V lookup: CDR1 LGHNT, CDR2 FRNRAP. Written as DNA, the CDR3 is TGTGCTAGTGGACGGGGAGGAGACTACGAGCAGTACTTC. Protein product: CASGRGGDYEQYF.

The sample holds a few counts of this clone. The rearrangement uses TRBV5-5 and TRBJ1-4, with TRBD1 identical over 8 bases. Trimming removed 5 bases from V and 8 bases from J; junction bases left unmatched: 11. The CDR3 has 15 amino acids. The germline CDR1 and CDR2 sequences are SGHKS and YYEKEE (reference sequence). In nucleotides, the CDR3 is TGTGCCAGCAGTCGTGGACAGGGTGAACGAGAAAAACTGTTTTTT. This gives the protein CASSRGQGEREKLFF.

This clone has a count of ten or more. The same CDR3 arises from other DNA sequences in this sample as well. The rearrangement links TRBV3-1 (or the pseudogene TRBV3-2) to TRBJ1-2; 9 positions match TRBD1. Germline loops: CDR1 LGHDT, CDR2 YNNKEL (reference sequence). This CDR3 spans 11 amino acids. The ends lost 6 bases at V and 10 bases at J; junction bases unmatched: 3. In DNA, the CDR3 is TGTGCCAGCAGGCGGGACAGGGACTACACCTTC. Translated: CASRRDRDYTF.

The J gene is TRBJ2-3, the V gene TRBV7-9; 13 bases fit TRBD2. There are 16 residues in the CDR3. J gave up 2 bases and V 5 bases, and 4 bases lay outside the gene matches. The germline V gene has CDR1 SEHNR and CDR2 FQNEAQ (reference sequence). CDR3 DNA: TGTGCCAGCAGCGAACTAGCGGGGGGGAACACAGATACGCAGTATTTT. Translating it yields CASSELAGGNTDTQYF. Full variable domain (missing parts from reference TRBV7-9 and TRBJ2-3): DTGVSQNPRHKITKRGQNVTFRCDPISEHNRLYWYRQTLGQGPEFLTYFQNEAQLEKSRLLSDRFSAERPKGSFSTLEIQRTEQGDSAMYLCASSELAGGNTDTQYFGPGTRLTVL.

This clone appeared once. V gene TRBV3-1 (or the pseudogene TRBV3-2) combines with J gene TRBJ2-1; D perhaps matches TRBD2 (5 bases). Trimming left V 1 base short and J 12 bases short, with 13 bases between. The germline V gene encodes CDR1 LGHDT and CDR2 YNNKEL (reference sequence). The CDR3 spans 13 residues. Here the CDR3 reads CASSQASAGGQFF. As DNA, the CDR3 is TGTGCCAGCAGCCAAGCAAGCGCGGGTGGGCAGTTCTTC.

This chain connects TRBV18 to TRBJ1-3; 12 positions match TRBD1. Germline loops: CDR1 KGHSH, CDR2 LQKENI. V gave up 1 base and J gave up 4 bases; unmatched junction bases: 8. There are 18 residues in the CDR3. CDR3 sequence reads: CASSPRRGQGATGNTIYF. DNA for the CDR3: TGTGCCAGCTCACCACGAAGGGGACAGGGGGCTACAGGAAACACCATATATTTT.

This chain joins TRBV29-1 and TRBJ2-7, with 8 bases fitting TRBD1. The CDR3 has 12 residues. V gave up 7 bases and J gave up 3 bases; unmatched junction bases: 5. Germline V gene lookup returns CDR1 SQVTM and CDR2 ANQGSEA. The CDR3 bases are TGCAGCGCGGGACAGGCCAACTACGAGCAGTACTTC. This translates into CSAGQANYEQYF.

This chain links TRBV20-1 with TRBJ2-5, with 7 bases aligning to TRBD1. The J segment lost 5 bases and the V segment lost 3 bases, leaving 3 bases of the junction unmatched. Per germline, CDR1 DFQATT and CDR2 SNEGSKA (reference sequence). The CDR3 loop spans 12 amino acids. DNA for the CDR3: TGCAGTGCTAGTTCACAGGGGGAGACCCAGTACTTC. It encodes CSASSQGETQYF.

The CDR3 bases are TGTGCCAGCAGGGCCACGGGAGGGTTCTATGGCTACACCTTC. Its protein is CASRATGGFYGYTF. The chain employs TRBV7-9 and TRBJ1-2, with D unclear. V was clipped by 6 bases and J by 4 bases, with 15 bases between them. The CDR3 extends over 14 amino acids. Germline CDR1 and CDR2: SEHNR and FQNEAQ (reference sequence).

The chain combines TRBV6-5 with TRBJ1-1, with a tentative D call TRBD1 (5 bases). With 6 bases removed from V and 11 bases from J, the gap between germline ends came to 16 bases. CDR1 is MNHEY and CDR2 is SVGAGI in the germline V gene. There are 12 residues in the CDR3. As DNA, the CDR3 is TGTGCCAGCAGAACCACAACAGGAGTTGCTTTCTTT. This sequence encodes CASRTTTGVAFF.

The chain joins TRBV6-5 to TRBJ1-2; 7 bases agree with TRBD1. Germline CDR1 MNHEY, CDR2 SVGAGI. V lost 2 bases and J lost 6; bases outside the gene matches: 12. This CDR3 region has 16 residues. This CDR3 is CASSYTQNRGKDGYTF. DNA of the CDR3: TGTGCCAGCAGTTACACCCAAAACAGGGGTAAAGATGGCTACACCTTC.

The J gene is TRBJ1-2, the V gene TRBV10-3; TRBD1 aligns across 7 bases. Germline V gene sequence: CDR1 ENHRY, CDR2 SYGVKD. The CDR3 covers 18 residues. V trimming: 0 bases; J trimming: 2 bases; junction bases outside the gene matches: 12. CDR3 in amino acids: CAISESGIVDRRNYGYTF. The CDR3 nucleotides read TGTGCCATCAGTGAGTCGGGAATAGTGGACAGGAGAAACTATGGCTACACCTTC.

There are a few counts of this clone. This sequence joins TRBV3-1 (or the pseudogene TRBV3-2) and TRBJ1-1; D remains unclear. The CDR3 is 14 residues long. In germline, CDR1 is LGHDT, CDR2 YNNKEL (reference sequence). Trimming removed 4 bases from V and 0 bases from J, with 9 bases in between. CDR3 sequence (DNA): TGTGCCAGCAGCCTCGGGGAAATGAACACTGAAGCTTTCTTT. As protein: CASSLGEMNTEAFF.

This rearrangement joins TRBV6-2 or TRBV6-3 to TRBJ1-5; 8 nucleotides line up with TRBD1. V was clipped by 5 bases and J by 7 bases; unmatched bases: 10. Germline V gives CDR1 MNHEY, CDR2 SVGEGT. The CDR3 is 15 amino acids. CDR3 protein: CASSPGQGGYQPQHF. The CDR3 DNA reads as TGTGCCAGCAGTCCCGGACAGGGAGGGTACCAGCCCCAGCATTTT.

The chain is built from TRBV3-1 (or the pseudogene TRBV3-2) and TRBJ1-3; D not resolved. Looked up from germline, CDR1 is LGHDT and CDR2 is YNNKEL (reference sequence). V gave up 4 bases and J gave up 0 bases, with 7 bases separating them. The CDR3 is made up of 14 amino acids. This chain's CDR3 is CASSLQLSGNTIYF. The CDR3 DNA reads as TGTGCCAGCAGCCTACAGCTCTCTGGAAACACCATATATTTT.